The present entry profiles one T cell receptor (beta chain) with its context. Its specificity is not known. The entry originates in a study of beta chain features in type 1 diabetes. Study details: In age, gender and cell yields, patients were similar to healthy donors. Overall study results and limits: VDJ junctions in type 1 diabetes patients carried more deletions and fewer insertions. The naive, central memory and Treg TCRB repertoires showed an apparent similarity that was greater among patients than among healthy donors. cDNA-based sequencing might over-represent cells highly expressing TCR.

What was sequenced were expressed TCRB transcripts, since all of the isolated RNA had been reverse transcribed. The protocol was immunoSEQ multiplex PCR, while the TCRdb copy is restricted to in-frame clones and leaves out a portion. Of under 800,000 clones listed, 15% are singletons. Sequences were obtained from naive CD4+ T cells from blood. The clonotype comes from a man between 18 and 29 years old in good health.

CDR3 coding DNA: TGTGCCACAGGGCTGGTTTACGAGCAGTACTTC. This encodes CATGLVYEQYF. The rearrangement joins TRBV28 to TRBJ2-7; possibly TRBD1 for D (5 bases). The length of the CDR3 is 11 residues. The V end was cut by 10 bases, the J end by 4 bases, with 11 bases between. Germline assignment: CDR1 MDHEN and CDR2 SYDVKM.